The 16 T cell receptor beta chains below were found in one sample sequenced in a study of blood T cell repertoires in COVID-19. The method was immunoSEQ multiplex PCR; TCRdb's version includes in-frame clones alone and lacks a portion of them. The sample records 150,000 to 200,000 clones, around 75% being singletons. The sample consisted of peripheral blood. The receptors originated from a woman aged 40 to 50 with COVID-19, enrolled during active disease.

The chain employs TRBV18 and TRBJ2-4; the D gene is possibly TRBD2 (6 bases). Germline CDR1 and CDR2: KGHSH and LQKENI. V gave up 2 bases and J gave up 0 bases, with 14 bases separating them. The CDR3 runs to 17 residues. Here the CDR3 reads CASSPGAGHLAKNIQYF. The CDR3 coding sequence is TGTGCCAGCTCACCAGGTGCGGGGCATCTAGCCAAAAACATTCAGTACTTC.

This clone was counted between two and nine times. The rearrangement uses TRBV11-3 and TRBJ2-3; TRBD2 matches at 7 bases. The germline gives CDR1 SGHNT, CDR2 YENEEA. The trim removed 2 bases at V and 4 bases at J, leaving 3 bases unmatched. This CDR3 contains 14 residues. CDR3 amino acids: CASSLSGRPDTQYF. CDR3 DNA: TGTGCCAGCAGCTTATCCGGGAGGCCAGATACGCAGTATTTT. Filled out from reference TRBV11-3 and TRBJ2-3, the complete variable domain reads EAGVVQSPRYKIIEKKQPVAFWCNPISGHNTLYWYLQNLGQGPELLIRYENEEAVDDSQLPKDRFSAERLKGVDSTLKIQPAELGDSAVYLCASSLSGRPDTQYFGPGTRLTVL.

The chain carries TRBV6-5 and TRBJ1-1, with D perhaps matching TRBD1 (5 bases). The CDR3 is made up of 13 amino acids. The V and J ends lost 7 bases and 2 bases respectively, with 11 bases between them. Looked up from germline, CDR1 is MNHEY and CDR2 is SVGAGI. CDR3 sequence: CASTTGTNTEAFF. The CDR3, as DNA: TGTGCCAGCACTACCGGGACTAACACTGAAGCTTTCTTT.

The chain combines TRBV12-3 or TRBV12-4 with TRBJ1-3; TRBD1 is a possible D gene (6 bases). The CDR3 spans 12 residues. Trimming took off 7 bases at V and 7 bases at J, with 11 bases between the two ends. The CDR3, as DNA: TGTGCCAGCACAAGACAGGTTAACACCATATATTTT. It translates to CASTRQVNTIYF.

The V gene is TRBV7-8, the J gene TRBJ1-2, with a weak D call TRBD1 (6 bases). The length of the CDR3 is 14 residues. Deletions cut 4 bases from V and 3 bases from J, with 12 bases between. Germline V gene sequence: CDR1 SGHVS, CDR2 FQNEAQ. CDR3 sequence (DNA): TGTGCCAGCAGCTGGCAGGGGAGCGACTATGGCTACACCTTC. It translates to CASSWQGSDYGYTF.

The chain combines TRBV4-2 with TRBJ1-3; D ambiguous. This CDR3 contains 17 residues. V dropped 0 bases and J dropped 2 bases, with 14 bases sitting between them. From germline, CDR1 is LGHNA and CDR2 YNFKEQ. CDR3 coding DNA: TGTGCCAGCAGCCAAGAAGTGGCCATCACAACTGGAAACACCATATATTTT. Its translation is CASSQEVAITTGNTIYF.

This rearrangement joins TRBV24-1 to TRBJ2-1, with D hard to call. V was trimmed by 4 bases and J by 7 bases, leaving 13 bases between them. CDR1 is KGHDR and CDR2 is SFDVKD in the germline V gene. The CDR3 is made up of 14 amino acids. CDR3 in amino acids: CATSDPSRRNEQFF. The CDR3 nucleotides read TGTGCCACCAGTGACCCGTCCCGCAGGAATGAGCAGTTCTTC.

The CDR3 nucleotides read TGTGCCATCGGGGGGGAAAGAACCCTTGGCTACACCTTC. Translated: CAIGGERTLGYTF. This sequence joins TRBV10-3 and TRBJ1-2; D is perhaps TRBD1 (5 bases). The CDR3 runs to 13 residues. Germline V gene data show CDR1 as ENHRY and CDR2 as SYGVKD. V was pared by 8 bases and J by 7 bases, with 17 bases between.

J is TRBJ2-1 and V is TRBV7-6; TRBD2 matches at 15 bases. CDR1 is SGHVS, CDR2 FNYEAQ, per germline. V shed 2 bases, J shed 7 bases, and the junction held 6 bases outside the gene matches. The CDR3 contains 17 residues. CDR3 residues: CASSLSVGTSGRNEQFF. Written as DNA, the CDR3 is TGTGCCAGCAGCTTAAGTGTAGGGACTAGCGGGAGGAATGAGCAGTTCTTC.

V gene TRBV7-8 combines with J gene TRBJ2-3, with D possibly TRBD2 on 6 matching bases. CDR1 is SGHVS and CDR2 is FQNEAQ in the germline V gene. This CDR3 has 15 residues. With 7 bases removed from V and 4 bases from J, the gap between germline ends came to 18 bases. CDR3 in amino acids: CASTFQIAVADTQYF. CDR3 nucleotide sequence: TGTGCCAGCACCTTCCAAATAGCGGTGGCAGATACGCAGTATTTT.

Only one count was recorded for this clone. The chain has TRBV15 and TRBJ1-1; D is possibly TRBD1 (5 bases). There are 11 residues in the CDR3. The V end lost 1 base, the J end lost 11 bases, and 8 bases lay between the germline ends. Germline V gene data show CDR1 as LNHNV and CDR2 as YYDKDF (reference sequence). The CDR3 region has the DNA TGTGCCACCAGCAGAGCGGGGGACGCTTTCTTT. It encodes CATSRAGDAFF.

This chain uses TRBV18 with TRBJ2-7; TRBD2 matches 7 bases. V lost 0 bases and J lost 4; bases outside the gene matches: 6. Germline assignment: CDR1 KGHSH and CDR2 LQKENI. The length of the CDR3 is 15 residues. The CDR3, as DNA: TGTGCCAGCTCACCACCGGCGGGAGTAAGATACGAGCAGTACTTC. Translating gives CASSPPAGVRYEQYF.

The rearrangement uses TRBV5-4 and TRBJ2-1; 7 bases fit TRBD2. V gave up 2 bases and J gave up 0 bases; unmatched junction bases: 8. The CDR3 consists of 17 residues. Germline CDR1 reads SGHNT; CDR2 reads YYREEE (reference sequence). CDR3 sequence (DNA): TGTGCCAGCAGCTTACTGCTAGCGGCCGGCTCCTACAATGAGCAGTTCTTC. It translates to CASSLLLAAGSYNEQFF.

The chain is built from TRBV5-8 and TRBJ1-4, with D unclear. The CDR3 runs 16 residues. Trimming removed 1 base at V and 8 bases at J, with 18 bases between. The germline gives CDR1 SGHTS, CDR2 YDEGEE. The CDR3 reads CASSLRTGAATEKLFF. CDR3 in DNA: TGTGCCAGCAGCTTGCGTACCGGAGCAGCCACCGAAAAACTGTTTTTT.

This clone was detected only a few times. In DNA, the CDR3 is TGTGCCAGCAGTGAAGCCATTACTTCAGGGCACGAGCAGTACTTC. Protein sequence: CASSEAITSGHEQYF. The rearrangement joins TRBV2 to TRBJ2-7, with D possibly being TRBD1 (5 bases). V was clipped by 0 bases and J by 5 bases, with 14 bases between them. CDR1 SNHLY and CDR2 FYNNEI come from the germline V gene. The CDR3 is made up of 15 amino acids.

This clone was picked up one time. The V gene is TRBV5-1, the J gene TRBJ1-1; 7 bases match TRBD1. The CDR3 is 14 residues long. V trimming: 3 bases; J trimming: 0 bases; junction bases outside the gene matches: 2. Germline V lookup: CDR1 SGHRS, CDR2 YFSETQ. The CDR3 region has the DNA TGCGCCAGCAGCTCCGGACAGGTGAACACTGAAGCTTTCTTT. Its translation is CASSSGQVNTEAFF.